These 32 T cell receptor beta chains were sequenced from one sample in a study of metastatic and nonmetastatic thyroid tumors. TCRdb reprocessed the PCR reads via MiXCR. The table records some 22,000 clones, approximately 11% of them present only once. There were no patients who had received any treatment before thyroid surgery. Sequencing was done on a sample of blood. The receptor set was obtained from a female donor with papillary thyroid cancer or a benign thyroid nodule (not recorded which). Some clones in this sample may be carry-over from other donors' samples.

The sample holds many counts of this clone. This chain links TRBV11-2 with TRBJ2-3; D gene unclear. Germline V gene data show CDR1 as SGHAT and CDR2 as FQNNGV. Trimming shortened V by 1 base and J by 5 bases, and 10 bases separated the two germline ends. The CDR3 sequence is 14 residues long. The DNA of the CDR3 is TGTGCCAGCAGCTTAGGTGGGCGAATAGATACGCAGTATTTT. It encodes CASSLGGRIDTQYF.

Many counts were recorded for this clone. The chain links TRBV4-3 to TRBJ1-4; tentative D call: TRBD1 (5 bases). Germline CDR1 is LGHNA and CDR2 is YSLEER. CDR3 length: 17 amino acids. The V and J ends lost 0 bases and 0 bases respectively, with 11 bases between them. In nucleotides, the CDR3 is TGCGCCAGCAGCCAAGATCTGACAGTAACAACTAATGAAAAACTGTTTTTT. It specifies CASSQDLTVTTNEKLFF.

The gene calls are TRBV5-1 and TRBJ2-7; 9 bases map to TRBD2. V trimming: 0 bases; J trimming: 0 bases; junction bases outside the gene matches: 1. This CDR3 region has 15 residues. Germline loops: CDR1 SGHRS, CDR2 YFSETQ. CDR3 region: CASSLGSGSSYEQYF. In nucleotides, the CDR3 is TGCGCCAGCAGCTTGGGTAGCGGGAGCTCCTACGAGCAGTACTTC.

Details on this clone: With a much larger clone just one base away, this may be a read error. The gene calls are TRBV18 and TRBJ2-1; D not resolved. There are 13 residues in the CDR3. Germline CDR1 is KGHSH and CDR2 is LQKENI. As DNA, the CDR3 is TGTGCCAGCTCACCAATAGACTCATATGAGCTGTTCTTC. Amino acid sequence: CASSPIDSYELFF. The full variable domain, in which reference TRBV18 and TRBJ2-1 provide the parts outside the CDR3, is NAGVMQNPRHLVRRRGQEARLRCSPMKGHSHVYWYRQLPEEGLKFMVYLQKENIIDESGMPKERFSAEFPKEGPSILRIQQVVRGDSAAYFCASSPIDSYELFFGPGTRLTVL.

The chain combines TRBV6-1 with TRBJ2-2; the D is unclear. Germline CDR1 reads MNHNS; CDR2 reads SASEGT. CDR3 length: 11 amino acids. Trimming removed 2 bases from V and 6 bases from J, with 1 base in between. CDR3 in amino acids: CASSESGELFF. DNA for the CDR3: TGTGCCAGCAGTGAATCCGGGGAGCTGTTTTTT.

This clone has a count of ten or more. For the CDR3, the DNA is TGTGCCAGCAGTTATGGGAACGCCGACACTGAAGCTTTCTTT. Its protein is CASSYGNADTEAFF. V gene TRBV6-5 combines with J gene TRBJ1-1; D unresolved. Germline V lookup: CDR1 MNHEY, CDR2 SVGAGI. Between the trimmed V and J ends, which lost 3 bases and 3 bases, there was a span of 11 bases. This CDR3 has 14 residues.

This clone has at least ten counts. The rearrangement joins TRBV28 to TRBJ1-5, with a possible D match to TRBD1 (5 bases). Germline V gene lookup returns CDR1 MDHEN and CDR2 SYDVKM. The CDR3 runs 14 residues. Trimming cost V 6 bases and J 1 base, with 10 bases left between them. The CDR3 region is CASSRGESNQPQHF. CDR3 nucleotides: TGTGCCAGCAGCCGGGGGGAGAGCAATCAGCCCCAGCATTTT.

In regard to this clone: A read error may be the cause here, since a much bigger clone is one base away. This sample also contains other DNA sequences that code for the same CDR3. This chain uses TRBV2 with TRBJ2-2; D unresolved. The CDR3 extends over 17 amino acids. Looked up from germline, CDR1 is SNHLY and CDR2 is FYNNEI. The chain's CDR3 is CASSDTSITANTGELFF. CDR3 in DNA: TGTGCCAGCAGTGATACCTCGATCACAGCGAACACCGGTGAGCTGTTTTTT. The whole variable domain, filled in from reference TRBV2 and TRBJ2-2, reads EPEVTQTPSHQVTQMGQEVILRCVPISNHLYFYWYRQILGQKVEFLVSFYNNEISEKSEIFDDQFSVERPDGSNFTLKIRSTKLEDSAMYFCASSDTSITANTGELFFGEGSRLTVL.

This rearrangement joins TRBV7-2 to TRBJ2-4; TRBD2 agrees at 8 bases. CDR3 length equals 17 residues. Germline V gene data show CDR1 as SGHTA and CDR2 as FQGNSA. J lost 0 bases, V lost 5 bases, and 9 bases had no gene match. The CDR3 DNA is TGTGCCAGCAGCGTGGGACGGGGGGGCATAGCCAAAAACATTCAGTACTTC. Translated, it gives CASSVGRGGIAKNIQYF.

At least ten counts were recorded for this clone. This CDR3 is CASSSRTSGRTDTQYF. In DNA, the CDR3 is TGTGCCAGCAGTTCGCGGACTAGCGGGAGAACAGATACGCAGTATTTT. V gene TRBV12-3 or TRBV12-4 combines with J gene TRBJ2-3, with 13 bases that match TRBD2. The CDR3 sequence is 16 residues long. The J segment lost 3 bases and the V segment lost 4 bases, leaving 4 bases of the junction unmatched.

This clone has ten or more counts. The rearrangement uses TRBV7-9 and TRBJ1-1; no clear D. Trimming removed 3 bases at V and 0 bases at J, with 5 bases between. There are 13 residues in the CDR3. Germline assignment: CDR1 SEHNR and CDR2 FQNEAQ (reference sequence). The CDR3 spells CASSFGMNTEAFF. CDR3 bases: TGTGCCAGCAGCTTTGGCATGAACACTGAAGCTTTCTTT.

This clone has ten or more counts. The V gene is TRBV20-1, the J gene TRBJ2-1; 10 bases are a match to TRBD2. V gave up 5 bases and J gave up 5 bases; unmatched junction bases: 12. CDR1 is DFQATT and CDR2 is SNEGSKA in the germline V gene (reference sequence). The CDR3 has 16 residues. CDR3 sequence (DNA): TGCAGTGCTCCCCCAAGGCTAGCGGGAGTAGACAATGAGCAGTTCTTC. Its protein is CSAPPRLAGVDNEQFF.

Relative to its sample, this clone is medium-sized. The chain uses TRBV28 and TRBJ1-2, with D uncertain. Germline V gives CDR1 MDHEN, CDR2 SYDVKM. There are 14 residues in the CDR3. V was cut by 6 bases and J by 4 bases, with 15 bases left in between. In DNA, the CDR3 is TGTGCCAGCAGCCTGGGTTATTCACGCTATGGCTACACCTTC. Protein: CASSLGYSRYGYTF.

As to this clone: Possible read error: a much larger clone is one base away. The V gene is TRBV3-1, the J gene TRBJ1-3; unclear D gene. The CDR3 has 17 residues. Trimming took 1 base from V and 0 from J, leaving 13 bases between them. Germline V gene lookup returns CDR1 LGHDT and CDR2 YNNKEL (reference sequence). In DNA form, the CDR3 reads TGTGCCAGCAGCCAAGGGCTTGGCAGAAGCTCTGGAAACACCATATATTTT. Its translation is CASSQGLGRSSGNTIYF.

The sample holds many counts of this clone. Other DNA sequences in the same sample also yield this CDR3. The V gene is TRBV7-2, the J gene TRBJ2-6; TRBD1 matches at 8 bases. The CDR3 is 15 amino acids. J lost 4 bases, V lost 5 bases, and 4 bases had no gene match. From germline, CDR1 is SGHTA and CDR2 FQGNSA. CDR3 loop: CASSDRGEGANVLTF. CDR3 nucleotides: TGTGCCAGCAGCGACAGGGGAGAGGGGGCCAACGTCCTGACTTTC.

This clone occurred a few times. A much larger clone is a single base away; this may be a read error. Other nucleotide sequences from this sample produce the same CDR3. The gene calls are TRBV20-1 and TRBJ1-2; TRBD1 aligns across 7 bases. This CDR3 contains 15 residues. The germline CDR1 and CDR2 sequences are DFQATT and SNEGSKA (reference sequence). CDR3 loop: CSARDSGQANYGYIF. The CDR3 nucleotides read TGCAGTGCTAGAGATAGCGGACAGGCGAACTATGGCTACATCTTC.

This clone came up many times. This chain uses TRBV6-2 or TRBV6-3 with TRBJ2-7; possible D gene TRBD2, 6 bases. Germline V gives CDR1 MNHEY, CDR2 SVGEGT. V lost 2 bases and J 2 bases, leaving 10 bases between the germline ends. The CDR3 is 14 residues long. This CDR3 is CASSYGTPTYEQYF. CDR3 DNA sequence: TGTGCCAGCAGTTACGGGACTCCTACCTACGAGCAGTACTTC.

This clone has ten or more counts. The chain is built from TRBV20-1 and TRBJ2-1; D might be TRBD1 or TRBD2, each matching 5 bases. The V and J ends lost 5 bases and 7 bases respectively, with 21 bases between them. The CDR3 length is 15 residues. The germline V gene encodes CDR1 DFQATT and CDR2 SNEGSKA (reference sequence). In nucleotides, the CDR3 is TGCAGTGCTCCGGTCATGGGGGAGAAGAGGAATGAGCAGTTCTTC. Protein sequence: CSAPVMGEKRNEQFF.

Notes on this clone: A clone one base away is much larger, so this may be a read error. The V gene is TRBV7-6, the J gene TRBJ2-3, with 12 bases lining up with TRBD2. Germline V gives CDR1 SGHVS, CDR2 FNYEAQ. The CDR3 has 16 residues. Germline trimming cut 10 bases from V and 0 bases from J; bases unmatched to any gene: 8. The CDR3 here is CAIRPGTSGSTDTQYF. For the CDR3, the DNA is TGTGCCATCAGACCTGGGACTAGCGGGAGCACAGATACGCAGTATTTT.

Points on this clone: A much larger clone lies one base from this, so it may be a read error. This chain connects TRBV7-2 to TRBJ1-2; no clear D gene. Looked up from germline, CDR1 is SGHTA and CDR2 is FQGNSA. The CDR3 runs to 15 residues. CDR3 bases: TGTGCCAGCAGCGGAGGGCGGGCGGAAAACTATGGCTTCACCTTC. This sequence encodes CASSGGRAENYGFTF.

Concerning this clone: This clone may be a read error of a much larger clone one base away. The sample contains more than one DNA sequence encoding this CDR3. The CDR3 DNA reads TGTGCCAGCAGCCAAGAGGGACAGGGGGCCTATGGCTATACCTTC. The encoded protein is CASSQEGQGAYGYTF. This chain connects TRBV4-2 to TRBJ1-2; 12 positions match TRBD1. CDR1 and CDR2 (germline): LGHNA, YNFKEQ. This CDR3 spans 15 amino acids.

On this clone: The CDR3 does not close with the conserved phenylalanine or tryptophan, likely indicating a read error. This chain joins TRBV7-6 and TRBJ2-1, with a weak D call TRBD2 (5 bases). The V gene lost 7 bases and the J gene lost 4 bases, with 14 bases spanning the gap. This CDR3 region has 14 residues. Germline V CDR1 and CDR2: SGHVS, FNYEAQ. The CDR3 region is CASTRESSYNEQFS. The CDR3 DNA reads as TGTGCCAGCACCCGGGAATCATCGTACAATGAGCAGTTCTCC.

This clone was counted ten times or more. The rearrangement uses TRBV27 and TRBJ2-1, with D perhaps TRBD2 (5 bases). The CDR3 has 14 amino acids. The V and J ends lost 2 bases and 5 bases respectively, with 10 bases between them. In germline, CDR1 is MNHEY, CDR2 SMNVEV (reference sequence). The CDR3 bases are TGTGCCAGCAGTTTAGTGGCGGGTCACAATGAGCAGTTCTTC. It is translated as CASSLVAGHNEQFF.

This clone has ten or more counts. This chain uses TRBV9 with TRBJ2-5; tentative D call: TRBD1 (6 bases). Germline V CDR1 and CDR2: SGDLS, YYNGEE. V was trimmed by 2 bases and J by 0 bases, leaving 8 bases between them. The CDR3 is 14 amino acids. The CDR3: CASSVTGNQETQYF. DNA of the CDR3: TGTGCCAGCAGCGTGACAGGAAACCAAGAGACCCAGTACTTC.

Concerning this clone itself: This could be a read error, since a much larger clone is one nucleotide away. CDR3 DNA sequence: TGCAGTGCTGGGGACAGGGGTGTGGCCCTGGACAATGAGCAGTTCTTC. Residues: CSAGDRGVALDNEQFF. The chain has TRBV20-1 and TRBJ2-1, with 10 bases lining up with TRBD1. The CDR3 consists of 16 residues. Germline V gives CDR1 DFQATT, CDR2 SNEGSKA (reference sequence). V shed 5 bases, J shed 5 bases, and the junction held 12 bases outside the gene matches.

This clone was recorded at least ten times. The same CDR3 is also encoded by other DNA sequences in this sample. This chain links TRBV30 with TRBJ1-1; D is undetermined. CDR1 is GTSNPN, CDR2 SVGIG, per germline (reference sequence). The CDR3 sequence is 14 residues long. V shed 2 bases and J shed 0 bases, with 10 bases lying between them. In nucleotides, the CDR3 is TGTGCCTGGAGTCGCTGGGGAATGAACACTGAAGCTTTCTTT. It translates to CAWSRWGMNTEAFF.

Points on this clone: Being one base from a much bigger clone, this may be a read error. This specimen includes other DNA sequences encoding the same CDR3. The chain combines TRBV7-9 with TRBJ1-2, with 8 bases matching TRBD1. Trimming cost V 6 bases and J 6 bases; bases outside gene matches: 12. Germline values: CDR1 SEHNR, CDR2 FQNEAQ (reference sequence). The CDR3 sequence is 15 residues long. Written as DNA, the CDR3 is TGTGCCAGCAGTTTGGCAGGGGGCGAACCGGATGGCTACACCTTC. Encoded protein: CASSLAGGEPDGYTF.

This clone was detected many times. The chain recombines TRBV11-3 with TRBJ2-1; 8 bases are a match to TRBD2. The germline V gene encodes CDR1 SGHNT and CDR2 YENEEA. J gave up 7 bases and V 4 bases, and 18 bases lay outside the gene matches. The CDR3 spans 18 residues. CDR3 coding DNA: TGTGCCAGCAGCTCGCTTCTCACCGGGACTAGTAGAGGGAATGAGCAGTTCTTC. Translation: CASSSLLTGTSRGNEQFF.

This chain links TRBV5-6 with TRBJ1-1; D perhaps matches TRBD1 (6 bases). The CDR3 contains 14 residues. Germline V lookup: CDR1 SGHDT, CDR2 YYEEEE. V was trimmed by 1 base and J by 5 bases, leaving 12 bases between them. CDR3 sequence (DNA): TGTGCCAGCAGCTTGACTGGAGGGGGGACTGAAGCTTTCTTT. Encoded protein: CASSLTGGGTEAFF.

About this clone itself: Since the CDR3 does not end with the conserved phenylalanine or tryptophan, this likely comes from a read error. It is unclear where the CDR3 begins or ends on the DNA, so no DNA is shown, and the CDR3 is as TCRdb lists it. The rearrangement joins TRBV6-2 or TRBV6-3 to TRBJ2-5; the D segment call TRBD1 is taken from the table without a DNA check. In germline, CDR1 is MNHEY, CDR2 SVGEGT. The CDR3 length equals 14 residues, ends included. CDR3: CASSYGDRVETQDI.

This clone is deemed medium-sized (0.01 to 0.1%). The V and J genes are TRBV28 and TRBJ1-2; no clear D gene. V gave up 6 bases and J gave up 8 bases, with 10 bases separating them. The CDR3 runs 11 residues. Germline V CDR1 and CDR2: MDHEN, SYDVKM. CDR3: CASSSPSGYTF. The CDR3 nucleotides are TGTGCCAGCAGCTCCCCGAGCGGCTACACCTTC.

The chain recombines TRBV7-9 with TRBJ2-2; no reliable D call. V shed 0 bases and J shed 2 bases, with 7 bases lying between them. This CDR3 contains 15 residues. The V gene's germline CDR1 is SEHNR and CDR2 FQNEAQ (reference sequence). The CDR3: CASSLAGVNTGELFF. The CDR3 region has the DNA TGTGCCAGCAGCTTAGCAGGAGTTAACACCGGGGAGCTGTTTTTT.